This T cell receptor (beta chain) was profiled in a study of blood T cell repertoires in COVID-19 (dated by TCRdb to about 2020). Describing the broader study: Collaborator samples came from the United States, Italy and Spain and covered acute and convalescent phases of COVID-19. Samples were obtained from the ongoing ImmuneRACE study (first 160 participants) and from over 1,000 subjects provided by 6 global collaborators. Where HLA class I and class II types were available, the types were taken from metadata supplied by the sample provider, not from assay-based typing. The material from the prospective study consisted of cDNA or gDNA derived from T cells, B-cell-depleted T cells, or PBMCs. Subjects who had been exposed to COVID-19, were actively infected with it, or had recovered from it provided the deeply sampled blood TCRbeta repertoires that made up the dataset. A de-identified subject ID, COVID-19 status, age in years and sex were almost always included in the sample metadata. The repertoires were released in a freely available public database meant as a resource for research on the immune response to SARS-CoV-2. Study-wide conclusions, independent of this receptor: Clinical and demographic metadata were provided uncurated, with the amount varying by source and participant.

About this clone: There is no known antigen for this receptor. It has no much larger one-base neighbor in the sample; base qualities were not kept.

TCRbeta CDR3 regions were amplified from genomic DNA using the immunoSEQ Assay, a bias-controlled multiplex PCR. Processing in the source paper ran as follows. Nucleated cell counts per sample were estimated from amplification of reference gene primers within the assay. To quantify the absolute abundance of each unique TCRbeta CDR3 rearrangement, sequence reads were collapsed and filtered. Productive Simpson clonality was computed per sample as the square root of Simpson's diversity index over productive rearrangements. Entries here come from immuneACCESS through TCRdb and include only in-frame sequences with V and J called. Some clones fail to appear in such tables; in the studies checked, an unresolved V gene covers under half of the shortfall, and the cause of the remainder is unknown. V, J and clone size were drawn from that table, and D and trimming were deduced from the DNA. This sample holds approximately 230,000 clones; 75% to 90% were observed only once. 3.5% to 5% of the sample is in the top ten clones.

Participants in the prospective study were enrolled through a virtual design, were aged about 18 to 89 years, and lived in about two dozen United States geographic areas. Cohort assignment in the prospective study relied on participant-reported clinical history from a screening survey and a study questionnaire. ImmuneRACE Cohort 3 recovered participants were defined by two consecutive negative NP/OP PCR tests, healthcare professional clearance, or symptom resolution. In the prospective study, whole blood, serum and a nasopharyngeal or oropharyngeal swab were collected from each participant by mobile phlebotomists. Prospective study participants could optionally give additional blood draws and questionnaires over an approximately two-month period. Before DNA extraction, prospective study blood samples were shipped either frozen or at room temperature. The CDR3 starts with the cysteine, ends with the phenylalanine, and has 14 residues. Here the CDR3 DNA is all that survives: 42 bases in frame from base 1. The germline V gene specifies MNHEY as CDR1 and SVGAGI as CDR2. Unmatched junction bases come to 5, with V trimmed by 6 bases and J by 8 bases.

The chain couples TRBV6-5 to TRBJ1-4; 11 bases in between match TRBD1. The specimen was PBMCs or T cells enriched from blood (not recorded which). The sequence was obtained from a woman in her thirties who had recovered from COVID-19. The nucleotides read TGTGCCAGCAGCCCGGGACAGGGGGGCGAAAAACTGTTTTTT. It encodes CASSPGQGGEKLFF.